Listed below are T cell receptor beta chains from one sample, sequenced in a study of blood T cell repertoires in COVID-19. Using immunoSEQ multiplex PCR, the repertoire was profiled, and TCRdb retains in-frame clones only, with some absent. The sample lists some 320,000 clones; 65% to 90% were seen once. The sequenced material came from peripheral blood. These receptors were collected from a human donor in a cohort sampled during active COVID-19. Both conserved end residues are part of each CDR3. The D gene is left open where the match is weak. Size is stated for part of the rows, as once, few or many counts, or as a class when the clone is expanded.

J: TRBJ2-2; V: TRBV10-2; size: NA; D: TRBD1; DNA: TGCGCCAGCAGGGGGACAGGGTGGACCGGGGAGCTGTTTTTT; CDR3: CASRGTGWTGELFF
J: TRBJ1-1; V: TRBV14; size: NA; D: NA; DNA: TGTGCCAGCAGCCAAGACTGGACATCTGAAGCTTTCTTT; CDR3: CASSQDWTSEAFF
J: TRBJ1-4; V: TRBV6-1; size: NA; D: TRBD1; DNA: TGTGCCAGCAGTGAGAACCGGGACAGGGGGGGAAAACTGTTTTTT; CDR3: CASSENRDRGGKLFF
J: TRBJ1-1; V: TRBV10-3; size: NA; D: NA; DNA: TGTGCCTCCCACGGGAAAATTGACAACACTGAAGCTTTCTTT; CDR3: CASHGKIDNTEAFF
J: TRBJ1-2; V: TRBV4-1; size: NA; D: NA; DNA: TGCGCCAGCAGCCAAGAAAGCGGCTTCCCAATCTCCTATGGCTACACCTTC; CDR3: CASSQESGFPISYGYTF
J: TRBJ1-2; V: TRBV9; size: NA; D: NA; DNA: TGTGCCAGCAGCTCTTACAGGGACCATGGCTACACCTTC; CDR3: CASSSYRDHGYTF
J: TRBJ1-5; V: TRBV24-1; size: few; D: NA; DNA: TGTGCCACCAGTGAGGGGGGTTTCAATCAGCCCCAGCATTTT; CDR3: CATSEGGFNQPQHF
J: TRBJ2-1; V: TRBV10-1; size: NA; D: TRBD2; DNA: TGCGCCAGCAGTGGAACTAGCGGGGTAAGAGAGCAGTTCTTC; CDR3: CASSGTSGVREQFF
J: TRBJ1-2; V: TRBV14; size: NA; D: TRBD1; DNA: TGTGCCAGCAGCCAAATGACAGGGACCCTGGCTAACTATGGCTACACCTTC; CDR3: CASSQMTGTLANYGYTF
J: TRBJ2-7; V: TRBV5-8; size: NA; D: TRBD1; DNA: TGTGCCAGCAGCTTCGAGTGGGGGACAGGGGGCGGGGAGCAGTACTTC; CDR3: CASSFEWGTGGGEQYF
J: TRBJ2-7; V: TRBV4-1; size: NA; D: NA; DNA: TGCGCCAGCAGTACCCTACTAGGGAGCTTGGTCGAGCAGTACTTC; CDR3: CASSTLLGSLVEQYF
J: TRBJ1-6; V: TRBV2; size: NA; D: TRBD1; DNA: TGTGCCAGAGAAGACAGGGAAAATTCACCCCTCCACTTT; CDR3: CAREDRENSPLHF
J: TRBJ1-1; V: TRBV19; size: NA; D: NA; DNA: TGTGCCAGTGCGGAAGGGGCAAGGAACACTGAAGCTTTCTTT; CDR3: CASAEGARNTEAFF
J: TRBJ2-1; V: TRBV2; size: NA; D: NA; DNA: TGTGCCAGCAGTGAAGATGGGAGCTCCTACAATGAGCAGTTCTTC; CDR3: CASSEDGSSYNEQFF
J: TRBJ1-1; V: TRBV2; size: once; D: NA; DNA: TGTGCCAGCAGTTACGAACCGGGAGGGGGAGGGCCTGAAGCTTTCTTT; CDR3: CASSYEPGGGGPEAFF
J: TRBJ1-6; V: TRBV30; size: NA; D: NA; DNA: TGTGCCTGGAGGCTACAGGGTCTCGGCTCACCCCTCCACTTT; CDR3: CAWRLQGLGSPLHF
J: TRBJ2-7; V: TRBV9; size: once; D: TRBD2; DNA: TGTGCCAGCAGCATGCCAGCGGGGGGGCTTCTATTC; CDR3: CASSMPAGGLLF
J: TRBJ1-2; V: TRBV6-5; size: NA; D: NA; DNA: TGTGCCAGCTCGTTCTCAGGTGATTCGAACTATGGCTACACCTTC; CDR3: CASSFSGDSNYGYTF
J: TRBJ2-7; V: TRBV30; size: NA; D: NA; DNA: TGTGCCTGGAGTCTTTGGACCCAGGGTTACGAGCAGTACTTC; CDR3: CAWSLWTQGYEQYF
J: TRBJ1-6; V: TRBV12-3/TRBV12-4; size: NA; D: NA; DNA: TGTGCCAGCAGTACTAGTCATTCACCCCTCCACTTT; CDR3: CASSTSHSPLHF
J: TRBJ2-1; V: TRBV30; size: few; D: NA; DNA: TGTGCCTGGAGCCCTAGCTCCTACAATGAGCAGTTCTTC; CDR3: CAWSPSSYNEQFF
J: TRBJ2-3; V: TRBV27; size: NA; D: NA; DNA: TGTGCCAGCAGTCTAGAACATTCCACAGATACGCAGTATTTT; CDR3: CASSLEHSTDTQYF
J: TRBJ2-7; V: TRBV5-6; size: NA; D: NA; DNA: TGTGCCAGCAGCATACGATTCGGGACTGCCCTTAGGGACGAGCAGTACTTC; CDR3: CASSIRFGTALRDEQYF
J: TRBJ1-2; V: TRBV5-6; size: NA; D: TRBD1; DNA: TGTGCCAGCAGCCCAGGGACAGGGGTTAACTATGGCTACACCTTC; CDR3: CASSPGTGVNYGYTF
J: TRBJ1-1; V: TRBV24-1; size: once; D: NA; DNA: TGTGCCACCAGTGATTTCACATCCGGGACACCGATCCCTGAAGCTTTCTTT; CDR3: CATSDFTSGTPIPEAFF
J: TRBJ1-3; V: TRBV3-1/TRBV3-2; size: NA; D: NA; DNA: TGTGCCAGCAGCCAAGTTAGGGGAAGGGGTAGTGGAAACACCATATATTTT; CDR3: CASSQVRGRGSGNTIYF
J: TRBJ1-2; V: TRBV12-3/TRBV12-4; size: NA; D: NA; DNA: TGTGCCAGCAGTTGGGACTTACCCTATGGCTACACCTTC; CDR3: CASSWDLPYGYTF
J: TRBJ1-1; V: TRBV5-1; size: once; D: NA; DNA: TGCGCCAGCAGCTTGGGGCCAGGGGAAGGGGCGACTGAAGCTTTCTTT; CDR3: CASSLGPGEGATEAFF
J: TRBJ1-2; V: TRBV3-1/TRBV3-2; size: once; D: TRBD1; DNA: TGTGCCAGCTTACAGTCAGACAGGGATGATGGCTACACCTTC; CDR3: CASLQSDRDDGYTF
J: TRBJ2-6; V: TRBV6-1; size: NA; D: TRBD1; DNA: TGTGCCAGCAGTGTACAGGGGATAGCTGGGGCCAACGTCCTGACTTTC; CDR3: CASSVQGIAGANVLTF
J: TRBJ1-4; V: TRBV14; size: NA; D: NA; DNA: TGTGCCAGCAGCCAAGTGTCAGGATCTAATGAAAAACTGTTTTTT; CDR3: CASSQVSGSNEKLFF
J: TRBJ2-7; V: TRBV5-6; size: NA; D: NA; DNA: TGTGCCAGCAGCTTGCGGGGTTTCAAGAACTACGAGCAGTACTTC; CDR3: CASSLRGFKNYEQYF
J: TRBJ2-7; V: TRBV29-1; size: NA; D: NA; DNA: TGCAGCGTTGAAGATCGCGGCAGGGCGTCCTACGAGCAGTACTTC; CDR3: CSVEDRGRASYEQYF
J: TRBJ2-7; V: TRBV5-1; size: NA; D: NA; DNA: TGCGCCAGCAGCTTGGAAGCCGTCTACGAGCAGTACTTC; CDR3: CASSLEAVYEQYF
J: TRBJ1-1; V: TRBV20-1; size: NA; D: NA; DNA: TGCAGTGCTAGGAGGGCGGGGGAAGCTTTCTTT; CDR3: CSARRAGEAFF
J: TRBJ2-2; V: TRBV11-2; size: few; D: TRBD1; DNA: TGTGCCAGCAGCTTAGATCTCGGGACAGGGGGAGTCACCGGGGAGCTGTTTTTT; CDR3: CASSLDLGTGGVTGELFF
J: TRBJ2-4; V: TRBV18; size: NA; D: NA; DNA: TGTGCCAGCTCACCTATGGGCACACTAGCCAAAAACATTCAGTACTTC; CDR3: CASSPMGTLAKNIQYF
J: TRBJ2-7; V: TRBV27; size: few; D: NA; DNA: TGTGCCAGCAGTTTATCGAAAGGGAGCTACGAGCAGTACTTC; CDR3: CASSLSKGSYEQYF
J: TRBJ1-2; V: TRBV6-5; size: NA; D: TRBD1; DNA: TGTGCCAGCAGTCTTTACCGGGACAGGGATAGGGGCTACACCTTC; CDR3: CASSLYRDRDRGYTF
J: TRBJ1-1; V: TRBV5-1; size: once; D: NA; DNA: TGCGCCAGCAGCTCGAACTACGGGCAGGGATATAACACTGAAGCTTTCTTT; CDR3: CASSSNYGQGYNTEAFF
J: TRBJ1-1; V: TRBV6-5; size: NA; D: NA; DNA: TGTGCCAGCACCACGGGGGGAGGAACTTTCTTT; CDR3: CASTTGGGTFF
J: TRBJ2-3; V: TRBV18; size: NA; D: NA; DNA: TGTGCCAGCTCCCCGTTGGCGGGGGCTAGCACAGATACGCAGTATTTT; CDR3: CASSPLAGASTDTQYF
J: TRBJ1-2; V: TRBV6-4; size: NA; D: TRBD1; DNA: TGTGCCAGCAGTGACAAGCCGGGACAGGCCTATGGCTACACCTTC; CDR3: CASSDKPGQAYGYTF
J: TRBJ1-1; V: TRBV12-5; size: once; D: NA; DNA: TGTGCTAGTGGTTTGGTAGAGCGGTCGAACACTGAAGCTTTCTTT; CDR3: CASGLVERSNTEAFF
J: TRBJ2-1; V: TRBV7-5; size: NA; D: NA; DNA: TGTGTCAGAAGCCCCCAATTACTAGCGGGGGACTACAATGAGCAGTTCTTC; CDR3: CVRSPQLLAGDYNEQFF
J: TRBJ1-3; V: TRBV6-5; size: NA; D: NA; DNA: TGTGCCAGCGATGGGGCTCAAGCATCGTCTCTCACCATATATTTT; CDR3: CASDGAQASSLTIYF
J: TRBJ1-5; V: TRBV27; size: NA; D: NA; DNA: TGTGCCAGCAGTTACAAACCGAATCAGCCCCAGCATTTT; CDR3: CASSYKPNQPQHF
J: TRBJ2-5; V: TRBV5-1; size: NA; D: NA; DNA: TGCGCCAGCAGCTTCTCCGGGGGGCCCCAAGAGACCCAGTACTTC; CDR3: CASSFSGGPQETQYF
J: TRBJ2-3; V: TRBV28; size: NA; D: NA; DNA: TGTGCCAGCGAACAGGGTCCGGATACGCAGTATTTT; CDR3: CASEQGPDTQYF
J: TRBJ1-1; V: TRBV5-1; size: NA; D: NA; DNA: TGCGCCAGCAGTTTGGACAGCTTGATAGGTGAAGCTTTCTTT; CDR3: CASSLDSLIGEAFF
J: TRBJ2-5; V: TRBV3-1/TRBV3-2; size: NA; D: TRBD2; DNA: TGTGCCAGCAGCTCTCTAGCGGGGGGTCATCAAGAGACCCAGTACTTC; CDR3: CASSSLAGGHQETQYF
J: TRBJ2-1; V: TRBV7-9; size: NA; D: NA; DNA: TGTGCCAGCAGCGGTCAGGGTTCCTACAATGAGCAGTTCTTC; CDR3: CASSGQGSYNEQFF
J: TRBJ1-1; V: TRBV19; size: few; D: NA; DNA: TGTGCCAGTAATTCCGGGATTTTATTTCAAGCTTTCTTT; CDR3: CASNSGILFQAFF
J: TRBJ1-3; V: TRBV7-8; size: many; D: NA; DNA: TGTGCCAGCAGCCTAGGGACACCTGGAAACACCATATATTTT; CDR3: CASSLGTPGNTIYF
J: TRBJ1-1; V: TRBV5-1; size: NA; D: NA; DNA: TGCGCCAGCAGCTTGGTTCAGGGAGGGAACACTGAAGCTTTCTTT; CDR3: CASSLVQGGNTEAFF